The 29 T cell receptor beta chains below all came from one sample that was sequenced in a study of Graves' ophthalmopathy and Graves' hyperthyroidism. Amplification targeted the TCR beta CDR3 regions, with RNA transcripts as the source material. The library came from an HTBI-primed first-round RT-PCR and a second-round multiplex PCR. One entry per CDR3 protein results from TCRdb running MiXCR on the multiplex PCR reads. The sample lists a few hundred thousand distinct CDR3 sequences, 17% occurring once. Sequenced sample: peripheral blood. The receptors were sampled from an adult woman with stable Graves' hyperthyroidism.

This chain connects TRBV4-3 to TRBJ2-7, with 10 bases fitting TRBD2. V gave up 1 base and J gave up 4 bases; unmatched junction bases: 4. The CDR3 is 15 residues long. The germline gives CDR1 LGHNA, CDR2 YSLEER. The CDR3 sequence: CASSQVASGSYEQYF. The CDR3 DNA follows: TGCGCCAGCAGCCAAGTGGCTAGCGGGAGTTACGAGCAGTACTTC.

In this sample, this clonotype turned up many times. This chain joins TRBV11-3 and TRBJ1-1; tentative D call: TRBD1 (5 bases). V lost 1 base to trimming and J lost 1 base, with 10 bases between them. The CDR3 runs to 15 residues. Looked up from germline, CDR1 is SGHNT and CDR2 is YENEEA. Written as DNA, the CDR3 is TGTGCCAGCAGCTTAGTTGGACACACGAACACTGAAGCTTTCTTT. It encodes CASSLVGHTNTEAFF.

This clonotype was recorded many times. The genes are TRBV12-3 or TRBV12-4 and TRBJ2-7; 11 bases map to TRBD2. The CDR3 is 15 amino acids. Unmatched junction bases numbered 4, after V lost 2 bases and J lost 4 bases. The CDR3 loop reads CASSLRLAGGYEQYF. The CDR3 region has the DNA TGTGCCAGCAGTTTACGGCTAGCGGGAGGTTACGAGCAGTACTTC.

The CDR3: CASSIQSFPGYGYTEAFF. For the CDR3, the DNA is TGTGCCAGCAGTATACAATCCTTCCCGGGTTATGGGTACACTGAAGCTTTCTTT. The chain uses TRBV27 and TRBJ1-1; D remains ambiguous. Looked up from germline, CDR1 is MNHEY and CDR2 is SMNVEV (reference sequence). The CDR3 loop spans 18 amino acids. Between the trimmed V and J ends, which lost 5 bases and 3 bases, there was a span of 25 bases.

This clonotype showed up many times. The chain has TRBV11-2 and TRBJ2-5, with D unclear. Deletions cut 3 bases from V and 5 bases from J, with 10 bases between. CDR3 size: 13 residues. The germline V gene has CDR1 SGHAT and CDR2 FQNNGV. The CDR3 DNA follows: TGTGCCAGCAGCTTCGAGGCTGTCGAGACCCAGTACTTC. Translating gives CASSFEAVETQYF.

Many counts were recorded for this clonotype. This chain links TRBV5-1 with TRBJ2-7; 15 bases match TRBD2. Germline V gene data show CDR1 as SGHRS and CDR2 as YFSETQ. CDR3 length: 16 amino acids. The ends lost 1 base at V and 6 bases at J; junction bases unmatched: 5. CDR3 loop: CASSLTGLAGGVEQYF. DNA of the CDR3: TGCGCCAGCAGCTTGACCGGACTAGCGGGAGGGGTCGAGCAGTACTTC.

This clonotype was recorded at least ten times. The chain joins TRBV27 to TRBJ2-7; D ambiguous. The CDR3 extends over 12 amino acids. Trimming removed 5 bases at V and 7 bases at J, with 12 bases between. Germline CDR1 and CDR2: MNHEY and SMNVEV (reference sequence). The CDR3 is CASSQNRGEQYF. CDR3 coding DNA: TGTGCCAGCAGTCAAAATAGAGGAGAGCAGTACTTC.

This clonotype was counted at least ten times. The J gene is TRBJ2-7, the V gene TRBV4-1; 10 bases match TRBD2. CDR1 is MGHRA, CDR2 YSYEKL, per germline. With V trimmed by 4 bases and J by 4 bases, 4 bases remained unmatched. The CDR3 length is 14 residues. The CDR3 spells CASSRTGLAYEQYF. The CDR3 nucleotides read TGCGCCAGCAGCCGTACGGGACTAGCGTACGAGCAGTACTTC.

This clonotype was counted many times. The chain links TRBV5-5 to TRBJ2-7; D is ambiguous. The CDR3 is made up of 12 amino acids. Trimming removed 5 bases at V and 4 bases at J, with 10 bases between. Per germline, CDR1 SGHKS and CDR2 YYEKEE (reference sequence). CDR3 loop: CASRSLLYEQYF. DNA for the CDR3: TGTGCCAGCAGAAGCTTATTATACGAGCAGTACTTC.

This clonotype was seen only a few times. V and J are TRBV27 and TRBJ1-1, with D perhaps matching TRBD1 (5 bases). Germline assignment: CDR1 MNHEY and CDR2 SMNVEV (reference sequence). The CDR3 runs to 14 residues. With 7 bases removed from V and 3 bases from J, the gap between germline ends came to 15 bases. CDR3 DNA sequence: TGTGCCAGCAAACCCGGGGTGGGGGACACTGAAGCTTTCTTT. It codes for CASKPGVGDTEAFF.

Many counts were recorded for this clonotype. The rearrangement uses TRBV7-9 and TRBJ2-5; TRBD2 is a possible D gene (6 bases). V shed 9 bases and J shed 2 bases, with 19 bases lying between them. The length of the CDR3 is 15 residues. The germline V gene encodes CDR1 SEHNR and CDR2 FQNEAQ (reference sequence). The CDR3 sequence: CASSQGSGTQETQYF. The CDR3 nucleotides are TGTGCCAGTTCCCAAGGTAGCGGAACTCAAGAGACCCAGTACTTC.

This clonotype was seen ten or more times. CDR3 in amino acids: CASSLFWNRAETGELFF. As DNA, the CDR3 is TGTGCCAGTAGTCTATTTTGGAACAGGGCTGAAACCGGGGAGCTGTTTTTT. The rearrangement joins TRBV19 to TRBJ2-2; tentative D call: TRBD1 (6 bases). There are 17 residues in the CDR3. From germline, CDR1 is LNHDA and CDR2 SQIVND (reference sequence). Trimming pared 5 bases from V and 5 bases from J, leaving 21 bases between. The whole variable domain, filled in from reference TRBV19 and TRBJ2-2, reads DGGITQSPKYLFRKEGQNVTLSCEQNLNHDAMYWYRQDPGQGLRLIYYSQIVNDFQKGDIAEGYSVSREKKESFPLTVTSAQKNPTAFYLCASSLFWNRAETGELFFGEGSRLTVL.

This clonotype was found many times. V and J are TRBV20-1 and TRBJ2-5; D unclear. V was cut by 6 bases and J by 5 bases, with 19 bases left in between. The CDR3 is 14 amino acids. Germline lookup yields CDR1 DFQATT and CDR2 SNEGSKA (reference sequence). CDR3 sequence: CSARRWPLLETQYF. The CDR3 bases are TGCAGTGCCCGACGGTGGCCCCTCCTGGAGACCCAGTACTTC.

This clonotype came up many times. The V gene is TRBV7-9, the J gene TRBJ2-5; D is perhaps TRBD2 (5 bases). Germline CDR1 is SEHNR and CDR2 is FQNEAQ (reference sequence). V was pared by 3 bases and J by 3 bases, with 11 bases between. This CDR3 is built from 14 residues. CDR3 sequence: CASSLKDLKETQYF. In DNA form, the CDR3 reads TGTGCCAGCAGCTTGAAGGACTTAAAAGAGACCCAGTACTTC.

Remarks on this clonotype: This may be a read error: a much more frequent sequence differs by one nucleotide. The rearrangement uses TRBV12-3 or TRBV12-4 and TRBJ2-5; D is unresolved. The CDR3 covers 14 residues. This chain's CDR3 is CASSLRRVVEIQYF. CDR3 coding DNA: TGTGCCAGCAGTTTACGTCGGGTAGTGGAGATCCAGTACTTC.

This clonotype has ten or more counts. This chain joins TRBV27 and TRBJ1-6; D is unclear. The CDR3 totals 13 residues. The germline gives CDR1 MNHEY, CDR2 SMNVEV (reference sequence). Deletions cut 0 bases from V and 8 bases from J, with 5 bases between. DNA for the CDR3: TGTGCCAGCAGTTTATCCTTTGATTCACCCCTCCACTTT. This translates into CASSLSFDSPLHF.

The chain joins TRBV28 to TRBJ2-5, with 9 bases aligning to TRBD1. Germline values: CDR1 MDHEN, CDR2 SYDVKM. Trimming took 5 bases from V and 9 from J; bases not matched to a gene: 13. CDR3 size: 15 residues. DNA of the CDR3: TGTGCCAGCAGTACGCCCGGGACAGGGAGCTCGGCCCAGTACTTC. Translated, it gives CASSTPGTGSSAQYF.

This clonotype appeared many times. The J gene is TRBJ2-2, the V gene TRBV6-2 or TRBV6-3; no clear D. Per germline, CDR1 MNHEY and CDR2 SVGEGT. The CDR3 is made up of 18 amino acids. Trimming shortened V by 0 bases and J by 2 bases, and 16 bases separated the two germline ends. CDR3 sequence: CASSYSMYTLENTGELFF. CDR3 nucleotide sequence: TGTGCCAGCAGTTACTCGATGTACACTTTAGAAAACACCGGGGAGCTGTTTTTT.

There are many counts of this clonotype. The J gene is TRBJ1-1, the V gene TRBV27, with D possibly being TRBD1 (6 bases). Germline-derived CDR1 and CDR2 are MNHEY and SMNVEV (reference sequence). V was shortened by 1 base and J by 4 bases, with 7 bases between the two germline ends. The CDR3 has 13 residues. The chain's CDR3 is CASSLYRATEAFF. CDR3 sequence (DNA): TGTGCCAGCAGTTTATACAGGGCCACTGAAGCTTTCTTT.

This clonotype is medium-sized (0.01 to 0.1%) in the sample. This rearrangement joins TRBV6-5 to TRBJ2-7; no clear D gene. CDR1 is MNHEY, CDR2 SVGAGI, per germline. This CDR3 has 11 amino acids. V was shortened by 5 bases and J by 3 bases, with 5 bases between the two germline ends. CDR3 residues: CASSTNYEQYF. CDR3 sequence (DNA): TGTGCCAGCAGTACTAACTACGAGCAGTACTTC.

This clonotype was seen ten or more times. The CDR3 loop is CATTFRGQGPTGELFF. The DNA of the CDR3 is TGTGCCACCACATTCAGGGGGCAGGGACCCACCGGGGAGCTGTTTTTT. This chain joins TRBV24-1 and TRBJ2-2; 8 bases are a match to TRBD1. Germline V gives CDR1 KGHDR, CDR2 SFDVKD. V lost 8 bases to trimming and J lost 4 bases; unmatched junction nucleotides: 11. The CDR3 length is 16 residues.

This clonotype was seen ten or more times. V and J are TRBV6-1 and TRBJ2-2, with 7 bases aligning to TRBD1. The J segment lost 0 bases and the V segment lost 6 bases, leaving 10 bases of the junction unmatched. The CDR3 is made up of 17 amino acids. Germline loops: CDR1 MNHNS, CDR2 SASEGT. This chain's CDR3 is CASSPTGSIANTGELFF. The CDR3 nucleotides read TGTGCCAGCAGCCCGACAGGGTCCATCGCGAACACCGGGGAGCTGTTTTTT.

Many counts were recorded for this clonotype. V and J are TRBV9 and TRBJ2-7, with D possibly TRBD2 on 5 matching bases. Germline V lookup: CDR1 SGDLS, CDR2 YYNGEE. The V end was cut by 0 bases, the J end by 0 bases, with 10 bases between. The CDR3 has 15 amino acids. CDR3 region: CASSVDLGSSYEQYF. In DNA form, the CDR3 reads TGTGCCAGCAGCGTAGATCTGGGGAGCTCCTACGAGCAGTACTTC.

The gene calls are TRBV12-3 or TRBV12-4 and TRBJ2-7; TRBD1 aligns across 9 bases. Trimming took 8 bases from V and 6 from J; bases not matched to a gene: 14. CDR3 length: 15 residues. The DNA for the CDR3 is TGTGCCAGCCGAACCGGGGACAGGGATATGGCCGAGCAGTACTTC. It translates to CASRTGDRDMAEQYF.

This clonotype was seen at least ten times. The gene calls are TRBV6-6 and TRBJ2-2; TRBD2 matches at 10 bases. Per germline, CDR1 MNHNY and CDR2 SVGAGI (reference sequence). Trimming at V came to 2 bases and at J to 5 bases, leaving 5 bases not matched to a gene. The CDR3 has 16 residues. The CDR3 sequence is CASSYTTSGSTGELFF. The CDR3 nucleotides read TGTGCCAGCAGTTACACGACTAGCGGGTCTACCGGGGAGCTGTTTTTT.

Ten or more counts support this clonotype. The chain combines TRBV12-5 with TRBJ1-5; D ambiguous. V was cut by 0 bases and J by 6 bases, with 12 bases left in between. The CDR3 has 15 amino acids. Germline lookup yields CDR1 LGHNT and CDR2 FRNRAP. The chain's CDR3 is CASGLVGRHSQPQHF. The CDR3 DNA is TGTGCTAGTGGTTTGGTTGGAAGGCACAGTCAGCCCCAGCATTTT.

This clonotype was seen a handful of times. The junction and the germline gene differ at one end; a read error may be behind it. This chain joins TRBV29-1 and TRBJ1-1, with 8 bases lining up with TRBD1. The CDR3 contains 15 residues. In germline, CDR1 is SQVTM, CDR2 ANQGSEA. Here the CDR3 DNA reads TGCAGCGTTGAAGGGACAGGGTACAGGAACGCTGAAGCTTTCTTT. It codes for CSVEGTGYRNAEAFF.

This clonotype has ten or more counts. The chain couples TRBV6-1 to TRBJ2-5; no clear D. Germline values: CDR1 MNHNS, CDR2 SASEGT. The CDR3 consists of 16 residues. With 0 bases removed from V and 2 bases from J, the gap between germline ends came to 13 bases. The CDR3 sequence: CASSEARLGFQETQYF. CDR3 sequence (DNA): TGTGCCAGCAGTGAAGCGCGCTTGGGTTTTCAAGAGACCCAGTACTTC.

This clonotype has at least ten counts. This chain joins TRBV6-1 and TRBJ1-1; D not resolved. Trimming removed 4 bases at V and 0 bases at J, with 6 bases between. The CDR3 runs to 13 residues. CDR1 MNHNS and CDR2 SASEGT come from the germline V gene. The CDR3 sequence is CASSAPMNTEAFF. The CDR3 DNA reads TGTGCCAGCAGTGCGCCAATGAACACTGAAGCTTTCTTT.